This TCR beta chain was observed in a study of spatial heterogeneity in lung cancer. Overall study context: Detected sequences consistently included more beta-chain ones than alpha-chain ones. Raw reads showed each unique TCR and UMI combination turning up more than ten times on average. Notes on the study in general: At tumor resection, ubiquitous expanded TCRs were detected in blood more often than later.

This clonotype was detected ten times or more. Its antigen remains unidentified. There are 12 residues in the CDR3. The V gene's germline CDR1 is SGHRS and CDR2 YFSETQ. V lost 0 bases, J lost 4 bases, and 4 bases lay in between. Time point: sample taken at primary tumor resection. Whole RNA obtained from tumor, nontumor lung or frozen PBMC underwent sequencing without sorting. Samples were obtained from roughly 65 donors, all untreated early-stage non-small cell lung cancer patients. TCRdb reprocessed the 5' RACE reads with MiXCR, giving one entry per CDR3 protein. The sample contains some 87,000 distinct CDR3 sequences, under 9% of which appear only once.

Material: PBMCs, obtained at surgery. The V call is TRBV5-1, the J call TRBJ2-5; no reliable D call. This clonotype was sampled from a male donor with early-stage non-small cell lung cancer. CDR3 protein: CASSLELETQYF. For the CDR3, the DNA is TGCGCCAGCAGCTTGGAGTTAGAGACCCAGTACTTC.